This TCR beta chain was sequenced in a study of PD-1 blockade in mismatch repair-deficient tumors. Study context: Patients had around 12 mismatch repair-deficient cancer types, all previously treated and progressing.

Trimming took 5 bases from V and 3 from J, leaving 13 bases between them. CDR3 length: 14 residues. Germline V gene data show CDR1 as MDHEN and CDR2 as SYDVKM. The table came from immunoSEQ multiplex PCR; TCRdb's copy has only in-frame clones and leaves some out. The table has 13,000 to 15,000 clones, roughly 88% seen once. This sequence was found in an adult with mismatch repair-deficient cancer. Here the sequenced sample was PBMCs, taken less than 15 weeks after starting pembrolizumab. The chain carries TRBV28 and TRBJ1-2, with a tentative D call TRBD1 (6 bases). In DNA, the CDR3 is TGTGCCAGCAGTACAACAGGGTTGGACTATGGCTACACCTTC. Translating gives CASSTTGLDYGYTF.